The clone carrying this T cell receptor (beta chain) is a singleton in its sample. What it recognizes is unknown. The sample originates from a study of cytomegalovirus exposure and HLA in healthy donors. Findings of the study overall: There were some public TCRs occurring in many donors, but most TCR sequences were rare. A later analysis associated approximately 17,000 TCR beta sequences with HLA alleles at a 0.05 false discovery rate. A link between a missense DCLRE1C variant and TCR beta V- and J-gene trimming emerged from a later analysis. It was reported that the classifier diagnosed cytomegalovirus status with high specificity and sensitivity in both the original and validation cohorts.

Trimming cost V 3 bases and J 3 bases, with 13 bases left between them. The CDR3 is 15 amino acids. Germline CDR1 and CDR2: MNHEY and SMNVEV (reference sequence). Primers for the PCR totalled 60 Vbeta and 13 Jbeta. Assay used: immunoSEQ multiplex PCR; TCRdb lists only in-frame clones, some missing. The sample includes about 190,000 clones, roughly 68% of them seen just once. The TCR originated in a woman aged 30 to 39 in good health and CMV-seronegative. Sequenced sample: PBMCs. V and J are TRBV27 and TRBJ2-3; D perhaps matches TRBD1 (6 bases). CDR3 nucleotides: TGTGCCAGCAGTTTTGCTGGGGGCTGGACAGATACGCAGTATTTT. It translates to CASSFAGGWTDTQYF.